Below are 27 T cell receptor beta chains sequenced from a single sample in a study of shared clonotypes between healthy human individuals (dated by TCRdb to about 2020). Libraries were constructed by the immunoSEQ multiplex PCR assay. TCRdb holds this immuneACCESS table with in-frame rearrangements only. Some clones are missing; in checked studies, unresolved V genes explain under half, and the rest has no known cause. The sample profile shows roughly 1 million clones; around 76% of them were found once. Approximately 1.5% of the sample lies in the top ten. Sequenced sample: memory CD4+ T cells sorted from blood. The sample's cell subset or site label, in plain terms: CD45RA-negative fraction. The origin of the receptors is a man between 18 and 35 years old in good health.

In its sample, this clone was seen a few times. The genes are TRBV10-1 and TRBJ2-3; no definite D call. The V end lost 3 bases, the J end lost 7 bases, and 11 bases lay between the germline ends. In germline, CDR1 is WNHNN, CDR2 SYGVQD (reference sequence). There are 13 residues in the CDR3. CDR3 residues: CASSDRLQNTQYF. As DNA, the CDR3 is TGCGCCAGCAGTGACCGCCTACAGAATACGCAGTATTTT.

The chain has TRBV2 and TRBJ1-4; 7 nucleotides agree with TRBD1. Looked up from germline, CDR1 is SNHLY and CDR2 is FYNNEI. J was trimmed by 8 bases and V by 9 bases; bases with no gene match: 6. This CDR3 is built from 12 residues. CDR3 amino acids: CASRDRREKLFF. In DNA, the CDR3 is TGTGCCAGTAGGGACAGAAGAGAAAAACTGTTTTTT. Drawing the rest from reference TRBV2 and TRBJ1-4, the complete variable domain is EPEVTQTPSHQVTQMGQEVILRCVPISNHLYFYWYRQILGQKVEFLVSFYNNEISEKSEIFDDQFSVERPDGSNFTLKIRSTKLEDSAMYFCASRDRREKLFFGSGTQLSVL.

This clone was picked up one time. This chain joins TRBV7-2 and TRBJ1-2, with a possible D match to TRBD1 (6 bases). The germline V gene encodes CDR1 SGHTA and CDR2 FQGNSA. The germline V and J ends were trimmed by 5 bases and 4 bases, with 20 bases remaining between them. The CDR3 length is 16 residues. CDR3 bases: TGTGCCAGCAGCGACCACGGGACACCGTACTCCTATGGCTACACCTTC. Translated, it gives CASSDHGTPYSYGYTF.

The genes are TRBV30 and TRBJ2-2, with D tentatively TRBD2 (6 bases). Germline CDR1 reads GTSNPN; CDR2 reads SVGIG (reference sequence). The CDR3 spans 13 residues. The V end lost 6 bases, the J end lost 0 bases, and 8 bases lay between the germline ends. In DNA form, the CDR3 reads TGTGCCTGCGGGGGAGCGAACACCGGGGAGCTGTTTTTT. Protein sequence: CACGGANTGELFF.

Points on this clone: Possible read error: a much larger clone is one base away. The rearrangement links TRBV6-1 to TRBJ2-7; no firm D call. Germline loops: CDR1 MNHNS, CDR2 SASEGT. This CDR3 contains 12 residues. Trimming pared 5 bases from V and 0 bases from J, leaving 5 bases between. CDR3 DNA sequence: TGTGCCAGCAGTTCCACCTCCTACGAGCAGTACTTC. Its protein product is CASSSTSYEQYF.

This chain links TRBV19 with TRBJ1-5, with a possible D match to TRBD1 (5 bases). Trimming shortened V by 0 bases and J by 0 bases, and 9 bases separated the two germline ends. This CDR3 is built from 16 residues. Germline V gene sequence: CDR1 LNHDA, CDR2 SQIVND (reference sequence). The CDR3 DNA follows: TGTGCCAGTAGTATAGAGGGCAGGGATAGCAATCAGCCCCAGCATTTT. Its translation: CASSIEGRDSNQPQHF.

The chain is built from TRBV7-2 and TRBJ1-2; D ambiguous. The CDR3 consists of 15 residues. Germline lookup yields CDR1 SGHTA and CDR2 FQGNSA. V lost 1 base to trimming and J lost 7 bases, with 16 bases between them. In nucleotides, the CDR3 is TGTGCCAGCAGCTTAGGCGGCAGATGGTTCCGTGGCTACACCTTC. It specifies CASSLGGRWFRGYTF.

V is TRBV10-2 and J is TRBJ1-1; D uncertain. The CDR3 covers 14 residues. Trimming stripped 3 bases from V and 0 bases from J, with 8 bases between. Germline CDR1 reads WSHSY; CDR2 reads SAAADI. The CDR3 DNA is TGCGCCAGCAGTGACCTTATTATGAACACTGAAGCTTTCTTT. Translation: CASSDLIMNTEAFF.

The rearrangement joins TRBV5-1 to TRBJ1-4, with 8 bases lining up with TRBD1. Trimming removed 4 bases from V and 8 bases from J; junction bases left unmatched: 4. CDR1 SGHRS and CDR2 YFSETQ come from the germline V gene. This CDR3 spans 13 amino acids. In nucleotides, the CDR3 is TGCGCCAGCAGCGGACAGGGATTAGAAAAACTGTTTTTT. Its translation is CASSGQGLEKLFF.

The V and J genes are TRBV2 and TRBJ2-5, with D hard to call. The CDR3 spans 15 residues. In germline, CDR1 is SNHLY, CDR2 FYNNEI. The V end was cut by 3 bases, the J end by 2 bases, with 13 bases between. As DNA, the CDR3 is TGTGCCAGCAGTGAGACTGGACGGAAACAAGAGACCCAGTACTTC. It specifies CASSETGRKQETQYF.

With regard to this clone: The junction departs from the called germline gene at one end, perhaps through a read error. The chain is built from TRBV6-1 and TRBJ2-3; D possibly matches TRBD1 or TRBD2 (5 bases each). The CDR3 runs 13 residues. In germline, CDR1 is MNHNS, CDR2 SASEGT. The CDR3 spells CASTENYRDPPNF. In DNA form, the CDR3 reads TGTGCCAGCACGGAAAATTACCGGGACCCGCCGAATTTT.

This CDR3 reads CASSQGVTDTQYF. The CDR3 coding sequence is TGTGCCAGCAGCCAGGGGGTCACAGATACGCAGTATTTT. This chain uses TRBV14 with TRBJ2-3, with D perhaps TRBD1 or TRBD2 (5 bases each). V was trimmed by 3 bases and J by 2 bases, leaving 6 bases between them. Germline CDR1 SGHDN, CDR2 FVKESK. The CDR3 sequence is 13 residues long.

This clone came up a few times. The CDR3 reads CASSESTRGKANYGYTF. The CDR3 DNA sequence: TGCGCCAGCAGTGAGTCGACTCGGGGGAAAGCTAACTATGGCTACACCTTC. The chain has TRBV10-2 and TRBJ1-2, with D perhaps TRBD1 (5 bases). V lost 0 bases, J lost 0 bases, and 14 bases lay in between. CDR3 length equals 17 residues. Germline CDR1 and CDR2: WSHSY and SAAADI.

This clone was counted a few times. The chain carries TRBV5-1 and TRBJ2-7; 8 bases are shared with TRBD1. J was trimmed by 3 bases and V by 6 bases; bases with no gene match: 2. CDR3 length equals 12 residues. Germline CDR1 and CDR2: SGHRS and YFSETQ. The CDR3: CASIGQGYEQYF. For the CDR3, the DNA is TGCGCCAGCATCGGACAGGGCTACGAGCAGTACTTC.

V usage is TRBV9 and J usage is TRBJ1-3, with a possible D match to TRBD1 (5 bases). The CDR3 has 14 amino acids. CDR1 is SGDLS and CDR2 is YYNGEE in the germline V gene. V was clipped by 4 bases and J by 0 bases, with 8 bases between them. DNA of the CDR3: TGTGCCAGCAGCCGGCAGGGCTCTGGAAACACCATATATTTT. Protein sequence: CASSRQGSGNTIYF.

The rearrangement uses TRBV5-6 and TRBJ1-2; possible D gene TRBD1, 5 bases. The length of the CDR3 is 13 residues. CDR1 is SGHDT and CDR2 is YYEEEE in the germline V gene. V was shortened by 2 bases and J by 4 bases, with 9 bases between the two germline ends. The CDR3 sequence is CASSLGDPYGYTF. The CDR3 DNA reads as TGTGCCAGCAGCTTAGGGGATCCCTATGGCTACACCTTC.

The chain recombines TRBV5-1 with TRBJ2-2; possible D gene TRBD2, 7 bases. Trimming took off 2 bases at V and 5 bases at J, with 13 bases between the two ends. CDR1 SGHRS and CDR2 YFSETQ come from the germline V gene. The CDR3 is 15 amino acids. As DNA, the CDR3 is TGCGCCAGCAGCTTTCAGGGGCGGGAGACCGGGGAGCTGTTTTTT. Amino acid sequence: CASSFQGRETGELFF.

The chain couples TRBV10-3 to TRBJ2-3; D perhaps matches TRBD2 (6 bases). This CDR3 spans 15 amino acids. The V end was cut by 0 bases, the J end by 2 bases, with 9 bases between. CDR1 ENHRY and CDR2 SYGVKD come from the germline V gene. CDR3 region: CAISESGLPTDTQYF. For the CDR3, the DNA is TGTGCCATCAGTGAGTCGGGACTGCCCACAGATACGCAGTATTTT.

V usage is TRBV5-1 and J usage is TRBJ2-1; D is unresolved. The CDR3 consists of 15 residues. Trimming left V 0 bases short and J 0 bases short, with 7 bases between. Germline-derived CDR1 and CDR2 are SGHRS and YFSETQ. The CDR3 region is CASSLDIYSYNEQFF. The DNA of the CDR3 is TGCGCCAGCAGCTTGGACATTTACTCCTACAATGAGCAGTTCTTC. The complete variable domain, with remaining parts taken from reference TRBV5-1 and TRBJ2-1, reads KAGVTQTPRYLIKTRGQQVTLSCSPISGHRSVSWYQQTPGQGLQFLFEYFSETQRNKGNFPGRFSGRQFSNSRSEMNVSTLELGDSALYLCASSLDIYSYNEQFFGPGTRLTVL.

V usage is TRBV5-1 and J usage is TRBJ2-2; TRBD2 aligns across 10 bases. The CDR3 contains 14 residues. Germline V gene data show CDR1 as SGHRS and CDR2 as YFSETQ. Trimming at V came to 4 bases and at J to 5 bases, leaving 2 bases not matched to a gene. For the CDR3, the DNA is TGCGCCAGCAGCGGGGGACTAGCGACCGGGGAGCTGTTTTTT. It is translated as CASSGGLATGELFF.

The chain carries TRBV7-9 and TRBJ2-3; D unclear. Germline CDR1 reads SEHNR; CDR2 reads FQNEAQ (reference sequence). The V gene lost 5 bases and the J gene lost 3 bases, with 18 bases spanning the gap. The CDR3 contains 16 residues. CDR3 residues: CASSPRWGEGTDTQYF. For the CDR3, the DNA is TGTGCCAGCAGCCCGCGTTGGGGTGAAGGAACAGATACGCAGTATTTT.

In this sample, this clone turned up once. V usage is TRBV28 and J usage is TRBJ1-4; D not resolved. This CDR3 contains 17 residues. Trimming stripped 4 bases from V and 2 bases from J, with 17 bases between. Germline-derived CDR1 and CDR2 are MDHEN and SYDVKM. The CDR3 reads CASSSGLERETNEKLFF. The CDR3 DNA follows: TGTGCCAGCAGTTCGGGGTTGGAGAGGGAGACTAATGAAAAACTGTTTTTT.

The V gene is TRBV30, the J gene TRBJ1-3; D unclear. Trimming removed 2 bases from V and 0 bases from J, with 8 bases in between. Germline V lookup: CDR1 GTSNPN, CDR2 SVGIG (reference sequence). The CDR3 consists of 14 residues. The chain's CDR3 is CAWSMGVSGNTIYF. The CDR3 DNA reads TGTGCCTGGAGTATGGGTGTCTCTGGAAACACCATATATTTT.

The chain has TRBV28 and TRBJ1-6, with D possibly matching TRBD1 (6 bases). In germline, CDR1 is MDHEN, CDR2 SYDVKM. The CDR3 extends over 15 amino acids. Trimming stripped 7 bases from V and 7 bases from J, with 17 bases between. The CDR3 protein is CASIETTGRNSPLHF. In DNA form, the CDR3 reads TGTGCCAGCATTGAGACGACAGGACGGAATTCACCCCTCCACTTT.

The genes are TRBV6-1 and TRBJ1-1, with 7 bases identical to TRBD1. The germline CDR1 and CDR2 sequences are MNHNS and SASEGT. V trimming: 7 bases; J trimming: 1 base; junction bases outside the gene matches: 6. The CDR3 spans 14 residues. DNA for the CDR3: TGTGCCAGCAAGGGGGCGGGCGCGAACACTGAAGCTTTCTTT. Residues: CASKGAGANTEAFF.

This clone turned up a few times. V and J are TRBV5-1 and TRBJ2-3; TRBD2 aligns across 9 bases. Per germline, CDR1 SGHRS and CDR2 YFSETQ. J was trimmed by 0 bases and V by 7 bases; bases with no gene match: 12. This CDR3 comprises 17 residues. CDR3: CASGRTSVRGSTDTQYF. CDR3 sequence (DNA): TGCGCCAGCGGCCGGACTAGCGTAAGGGGGAGCACAGATACGCAGTATTTT.

The genes are TRBV6-6 and TRBJ2-3; either TRBD1 or TRBD2 may supply D (5 bases each). CDR1 MNHNY and CDR2 SVGAGI come from the germline V gene (reference sequence). The CDR3 is made up of 15 amino acids. Trimming stripped 5 bases from V and 2 bases from J, with 14 bases between. CDR3 loop: CASSPPGRLTDTQYF. The DNA for the CDR3 is TGTGCCAGCAGTCCTCCGGGACGGCTCACAGATACGCAGTATTTT.